This paragraph reports one T cell receptor (beta chain). The antigen is unknown. Deletions cut 3 bases from V and 4 bases from J, with 12 bases between. The CDR3 has 14 amino acids. The germline CDR1 and CDR2 sequences are LGHDT and YNNKEL (reference sequence). The data are from a study of T cell responses to AZD1222 COVID-19 vaccine. General study points: Donors were mostly white British, more females; clonal diversity possibly underestimated.

Produced via immunoSEQ multiplex PCR; TCRdb's table is partial and in-frame only. The table lists some 96,000 clones, 80% to 95% of them singletons. This TCR derives from an adult in good health. The rearrangement joins TRBV3-1 (or the pseudogene TRBV3-2) to TRBJ1-1; tentatively, D is TRBD1 (5 bases). The source was peripheral blood, collected on day 0 of AZD1222 vaccination. DNA for the CDR3: TGTGCCAGCAGCCAGGGGGGAGTCGGCACTGAAGCTTTCTTT. This codes for CASSQGGVGTEAFF.